This is a list of T cell receptor beta chains from one sample in a study of T cells of healthy individuals. One entry per CDR3 protein results from TCRdb running MiXCR on the 5' RACE reads. The repertoire consists of fewer than 70,000 distinct CDR3 sequences, with under 15% occurring once and the leading ten covering about 16%. The receptor set was obtained from a human donor in good health. Each CDR3 is given with its conserved first and last residue. Fields, in order: V gene, J gene, clone size, D gene, CDR3 DNA, CDR3 protein. D genes are given only for firm matches. The size of a clone is reported for some rows only, either as once, few or many, or as a class for expanded clones.

v_gene: TRBV4-3
j_gene: TRBJ1-4
abundance: NA
d_gene: TRBD1
CDR3nt: TGCGCCAGCAGCCAAGAAGTAACAGGGGGAACTAATGAAAAACTGTTTTTT
CDR3aa: CASSQEVTGGTNEKLFF

v_gene: TRBV5-1
j_gene: TRBJ2-5
abundance: NA
d_gene: NA
CDR3nt: TGCGCCAGCAGCTTGGCCACAGGGTGGCAAGAGACCCAGTACTTC
CDR3aa: CASSLATGWQETQYF

v_gene: TRBV20-1
j_gene: TRBJ1-1
abundance: many
d_gene: NA
CDR3nt: TGCAGTGCCAACCCTCCGGGGAGGGGGAACACTGAAGCTTTCTTT
CDR3aa: CSANPPGRGNTEAFF

v_gene: TRBV4-1
j_gene: TRBJ1-3
abundance: few
d_gene: NA
CDR3nt: TGCGCCAGCAGCCAAGGGGACGGCGACCGAAACACCATATATTTT
CDR3aa: CASSQGDGDRNTIYF

v_gene: TRBV7-2
j_gene: TRBJ2-3
abundance: medium-sized
d_gene: NA
CDR3nt: TGTGCCAGCAGCTTATGGGCTAGCGCCACAGATACGCAGTATTTT
CDR3aa: CASSLWASATDTQYF

v_gene: TRBV29-1
j_gene: TRBJ2-2
abundance: NA
d_gene: NA
CDR3nt: TGCAGCGTTGAGGCACCGAACACCGGGGAGCTGTTTTTT
CDR3aa: CSVEAPNTGELFF

v_gene: TRBV20-1
j_gene: TRBJ2-7
abundance: many
d_gene: NA
CDR3nt: TGCAGTGCTGGGAAGGAGGGCCCGTACGAGCAGTACTTC
CDR3aa: CSAGKEGPYEQYF

v_gene: TRBV20-1
j_gene: TRBJ2-5
abundance: few
d_gene: NA
CDR3nt: TGCAGTAGTTACTTGGAAGGGCGGGAGACCCAGTACTTC
CDR3aa: CSSYLEGRETQYF

v_gene: TRBV20-1
j_gene: TRBJ2-5
abundance: many
d_gene: TRBD2
CDR3nt: TGCAGTGCTATTAGCGGGAGGGCCGATCATCGAAAAGAGACCCAGTACTTC
CDR3aa: CSAISGRADHRKETQYF

v_gene: TRBV20-1
j_gene: TRBJ2-5
abundance: few
d_gene: NA
CDR3nt: TGCAGCTGGGCCAAGGGGGACACCCAAGAGACCCAGTACTTC
CDR3aa: CSWAKGDTQETQYF

v_gene: TRBV5-1
j_gene: TRBJ2-3
abundance: many
d_gene: NA
CDR3nt: TGCGCCAGCAGCTTCGCACCTAGCACAGATACGCAGTATTTT
CDR3aa: CASSFAPSTDTQYF

v_gene: TRBV5-3
j_gene: TRBJ1-1
abundance: NA
d_gene: NA
CDR3nt: TGTGCCAGAAGCTTGCCGGGACACCGAGCTTTCTTT
CDR3aa: CARSLPGHRAFF

v_gene: TRBV5-1
j_gene: TRBJ1-3
abundance: few
d_gene: NA
CDR3nt: TGTGCCAGCACGGAGACAGGCCACTCTGGAAACACCATATATTTT
CDR3aa: CASTETGHSGNTIYF

v_gene: TRBV23-1
j_gene: TRBJ2-3
abundance: many
d_gene: TRBD1
CDR3nt: TGCGCCAGCAGTCAAACTAACCGAGGGACAGGTAGCACAGATACGCAGTATTTT
CDR3aa: CASSQTNRGTGSTDTQYF

v_gene: TRBV27
j_gene: TRBJ1-4
abundance: NA
d_gene: TRBD1
CDR3nt: TGTGCCAGCAGTTTCAAGACAGGGCCCGACGAAAAACTGTTTTTT
CDR3aa: CASSFKTGPDEKLFF

v_gene: TRBV19
j_gene: TRBJ2-1
abundance: many
d_gene: TRBD2
CDR3nt: TGTGCCAGTAGTACTAGCGGGAGGTCTAATGAGCAGTTCTTC
CDR3aa: CASSTSGRSNEQFF

v_gene: TRBV11-2
j_gene: TRBJ1-1
abundance: many
d_gene: NA
CDR3nt: TGTGCCAGCAGCTGGAGGGGTACTGAAGCTTTCTTT
CDR3aa: CASSWRGTEAFF

v_gene: TRBV29-1
j_gene: TRBJ2-5
abundance: few
d_gene: NA
CDR3nt: TGCAGCGCCAGTAATGGGGAGACCCAGTACTTC
CDR3aa: CSASNGETQYF

v_gene: TRBV27
j_gene: TRBJ2-1
abundance: many
d_gene: NA
CDR3nt: TGTGCCAGCAGTTCCCGGGACCTAAACTACAATGAGCAGTTCTTC
CDR3aa: CASSSRDLNYNEQFF

v_gene: TRBV10-3
j_gene: TRBJ2-1
abundance: many
d_gene: NA
CDR3nt: TGTGCCATCAGTGAGAACGGAGGAGGGCAGTTCTTC
CDR3aa: CAISENGGGQFF

v_gene: TRBV2
j_gene: TRBJ2-3
abundance: many
d_gene: NA
CDR3nt: TGTGCCAGCAGTGAAGGTGGGACCAACACAGATACGCAGTATTTT
CDR3aa: CASSEGGTNTDTQYF